The next 12 T cell receptor beta chains were all read from a single sample in a study of T cell responses to AZD1222 COVID-19 vaccine. Some clones are missing from TCRdb's copy, which holds only in-frame ones; the method was immunoSEQ multiplex PCR. Of about 180,000 clones in the sample, 90% to 95% were seen once. The sample in question was peripheral blood, obtained 28 days after the second dose of the MenACWY control vaccine. Source of these receptors: an adult who received the MenACWY meningococcal vaccine as a control.

The chain couples TRBV7-9 to TRBJ1-1; TRBD1 matches 7 bases. Germline lookup yields CDR1 SEHNR and CDR2 FQNEAQ (reference sequence). This CDR3 contains 14 residues. The trim removed 5 bases at V and 2 bases at J, leaving 5 bases unmatched. The CDR3 here is CASSIHRGNTEAFF. CDR3 bases: TGTGCCAGCAGCATCCACAGGGGAAACACTGAAGCTTTCTTT.

On this clone itself: Other DNA variants within this sample encode the same CDR3. The J gene is TRBJ1-1, the V gene TRBV18; 10 nucleotides line up with TRBD1. The junction had 3 bases not matched to a gene; V was cut back by 2 bases and J by 6 bases. The CDR3 runs 14 residues. Germline V gene data show CDR1 as KGHSH and CDR2 as LQKENI. The CDR3 loop reads CASSPGTGASEAFF. The DNA of the CDR3 is TGTGCCAGCTCACCAGGGACAGGGGCCTCTGAAGCTTTCTTT.

This clone was seen more than once but under ten times. This chain joins TRBV28 and TRBJ1-2; TRBD1 matches 7 bases. Trimming cost V 2 bases and J 6 bases; bases outside gene matches: 15. Germline V gene lookup returns CDR1 MDHEN and CDR2 SYDVKM. The CDR3 runs 17 residues. The CDR3 region has the DNA TGTGCCAGCAGTTTAGCCTTATGGCGGAGGGGGCGGGATGGCTACACCTTC. It translates to CASSLALWRRGRDGYTF.

Concerning this clone itself: Other DNA sequences of this sample code for an identical CDR3. The V call is TRBV5-4, the J call TRBJ1-2; D is possibly TRBD1 (6 bases). This CDR3 has 13 amino acids. V was clipped by 1 base and J by 4 bases, with 8 bases between them. Germline-derived CDR1 and CDR2 are SGHNT and YYREEE (reference sequence). The CDR3 DNA sequence: TGTGCCAGCAGCTTGACAGGGCCCTATGGCTACACCTTC. Encoded protein: CASSLTGPYGYTF. Full variable domain (outside the CDR3, taken from reference TRBV5-4 and TRBJ1-2): ETGVTQSPTHLIKTRGQQVTLRCSSQSGHNTVSWYQQALGQGPQFIFQYYREEENGRGNFPPRFSGLQFPNYSSELNVNALELDDSALYLCASSLTGPYGYTFGSGTRLTVV.

The genes are TRBV7-2 and TRBJ1-2, with D uncertain. The V gene lost 2 bases and the J gene lost 4 bases, with 11 bases spanning the gap. Per germline, CDR1 SGHTA and CDR2 FQGNSA. The CDR3 sequence is 14 residues long. As DNA, the CDR3 is TGTGCCAGCAGCTTAAGGGCAGAAAGCTATGGCTACACCTTC. Its translation is CASSLRAESYGYTF.

The chain joins TRBV28 to TRBJ2-7; D gene ambiguous. The CDR3 runs to 15 residues. The V and J ends lost 3 bases and 3 bases respectively, with 15 bases between them. Germline-derived CDR1 and CDR2 are MDHEN and SYDVKM. The CDR3 reads CASSFLGSGNYEQYF. The CDR3 coding sequence is TGTGCCAGCAGTTTCCTGGGTAGTGGGAACTACGAGCAGTACTTC.

A remark on this clone: One end of the junction is discordant with germline, which a read error may explain. CDR3 coding DNA: TGTGCCAGCAGTAACTCCTACGAGCAGTACTTC. Translation gives CASSNSYEQYF. The chain links TRBV6-5 to TRBJ2-7, with unresolved D. CDR1 and CDR2 (germline): MNHEY, SVGAGI. The length of the CDR3 is 11 residues.

V is TRBV6-4 and J is TRBJ1-2, with D tentatively TRBD1 (6 bases). Trimming left V 11 bases short and J 3 bases short, with 16 bases between. The CDR3 sequence is 13 residues long. In germline, CDR1 is MRHNA, CDR2 SNTAGT. The CDR3 is CAGPGGRDYGYTF. CDR3 DNA: TGTGCCGGTCCTGGGGGGCGGGACTATGGCTACACCTTC.

A remark on this clone: Other DNA variants within this sample encode the same CDR3. The J gene is TRBJ2-1, the V gene TRBV20-1, with unresolved D. Per germline, CDR1 DFQATT and CDR2 SNEGSKA (reference sequence). V was trimmed by 0 bases and J by 10 bases, leaving 7 bases between them. The CDR3 runs 11 residues. DNA of the CDR3: TGCAGTGCTAGAGATAGTCGGGAGCAGTTCTTC. The encoded protein is CSARDSREQFF.

The rearrangement joins TRBV10-1 to TRBJ2-1, with 8 bases fitting TRBD2. The ends lost 7 bases at V and 8 bases at J; junction bases unmatched: 4. From germline, CDR1 is WNHNN and CDR2 SYGVQD (reference sequence). This CDR3 is built from 12 residues. The CDR3 DNA reads TGCGCCAGCATTTACGGGAGGGATGAGCAGTTCTTC. Amino acids: CASIYGRDEQFF.

The chain carries TRBV2 and TRBJ1-5; D is unresolved. Germline CDR1 reads SNHLY; CDR2 reads FYNNEI. V was pared by 6 bases and J by 0 bases, with 15 bases between. CDR3 length equals 16 residues. CDR3 bases: TGTGCCAGCAGAGCCGGGTCCTCGTATAGCAATCAGCCCCAGCATTTT. Its protein is CASRAGSSYSNQPQHF.

As regards this clone: Mismatch with germline at one junction end may stem from a read error. The rearrangement links TRBV7-7 to TRBJ2-5, with a possible D match to TRBD2 (6 bases). CDR1 is SSHAT, CDR2 FNYEAQ, per germline (reference sequence). The CDR3 has 15 amino acids. The CDR3 loop reads CASSLMTGVQETQYF. The CDR3 nucleotides are TGTGCTAGCAGCTTAATGACGGGAGTCCAAGAGACCCAGTACTTC.